These 32 T cell receptor beta chains were all obtained from the same sample, sequenced in a study of T cells in Graves' hyperthyroidism and ophthalmopathy (dated by TCRdb to the late 2010s). Libraries were made using multiplex PCR. TCRdb shows the sequencer as Illumina HiSeq 2000. The TCR beta CDR3 regions were amplified from RNA transcripts. For the first round of RT-PCR on the TCR CDR3, the HTBI primer set was used together with the Qiagen OneStep RT-PCR kit. TCRdb reprocessing: public reads trimmed at Q25 with fastp, clones called with MiXCR, in-frame beta chains kept. Identical CDR3 protein sequences are pooled into one entry, listed with their most common genes and DNA. The sample includes hundreds of thousands of distinct CDR3 sequences, with approximately 15% observed a single time. The ten largest clones capture roughly 10% of the sample. The specimen was blood. These receptors were obtained from a woman younger than 30 with Graves' hyperthyroidism.

Comments on this clonotype: This sequence may be a read error, since a much larger clone differs from it by one base. The chain is built from TRBV12-3 or TRBV12-4 and TRBJ1-5, with a weak D call TRBD1 (5 bases). V lost 3 bases and J lost 3, with 12 bases in between. This CDR3 has 15 residues. CDR3 sequence: CASSFGGTTNQPQHF. CDR3 nucleotides: TGTGCCAGCAGTTTCGGGGGGACGACCAATCAGCCCCAGCATTTT.

This clonotype has a count of ten or more. The V and J genes are TRBV7-9 and TRBJ2-5; no clear D. The V gene's germline CDR1 is SEHNR and CDR2 FQNEAQ (reference sequence). Between the trimmed V and J ends, which lost 7 bases and 2 bases, there was a span of 17 bases. The CDR3 extends over 15 amino acids. This CDR3 is CASTPVYGRQETQYF. The CDR3 bases are TGTGCCAGCACCCCCGTTTATGGAAGGCAAGAGACCCAGTACTTC. The whole variable domain, filled in from reference TRBV7-9 and TRBJ2-5, reads DTGVSQNPRHKITKRGQNVTFRCDPISEHNRLYWYRQTLGQGPEFLTYFQNEAQLEKSRLLSDRFSAERPKGSFSTLEIQRTEQGDSAMYLCASTPVYGRQETQYFGPGTRLLVL.

Ten or more counts support this clonotype. The V gene is TRBV2, the J gene TRBJ2-5; tentatively, D is TRBD2 (5 bases). V was clipped by 6 bases and J by 4 bases, with 12 bases between them. Germline V lookup: CDR1 SNHLY, CDR2 FYNNEI. This CDR3 contains 13 residues. CDR3 nucleotides: TGTGCCAGCAGCCCCGACTACGCAGAGACCCAGTACTTC. Translation gives CASSPDYAETQYF. The whole variable domain, filled in from reference TRBV2 and TRBJ2-5, reads EPEVTQTPSHQVTQMGQEVILRCVPISNHLYFYWYRQILGQKVEFLVSFYNNEISEKSEIFDDQFSVERPDGSNFTLKIRSTKLEDSAMYFCASSPDYAETQYFGPGTRLLVL.

The rearrangement joins TRBV28 to TRBJ2-7; 10 nucleotides line up with TRBD2. V lost 5 bases, J lost 3 bases, and 10 bases stayed unmatched. CDR1 is MDHEN and CDR2 is SYDVKM in the germline V gene. This CDR3 region has 16 residues. The CDR3 loop reads CASSPRLAGPLYEQYF. As DNA, the CDR3 is TGTGCCAGCAGTCCTCGACTAGCGGGCCCCCTCTACGAGCAGTACTTC.

This clonotype showed up many times. The genes are TRBV5-1 and TRBJ2-7; 7 bases align to TRBD1. J lost 5 bases, V lost 0 bases, and 5 bases had no gene match. Germline V gene lookup returns CDR1 SGHRS and CDR2 YFSETQ. The CDR3 is 14 amino acids. The CDR3 here is CASSLGGQVNEQYF. CDR3 coding DNA: TGCGCCAGCAGCTTGGGCGGACAGGTAAACGAGCAGTACTTC. Full variable domain (outside the CDR3, taken from reference TRBV5-1 and TRBJ2-7): KAGVTQTPRYLIKTRGQQVTLSCSPISGHRSVSWYQQTPGQGLQFLFEYFSETQRNKGNFPGRFSGRQFSNSRSEMNVSTLELGDSALYLCASSLGGQVNEQYFGPGTRLTVT.

There are many counts of this clonotype. V usage is TRBV11-2 and J usage is TRBJ2-1; TRBD2 matches at 14 bases. The CDR3 runs 16 residues. V gave up 3 bases and J gave up 10 bases; unmatched junction bases: 8. CDR1 SGHAT and CDR2 FQNNGV come from the germline V gene. CDR3 in amino acids: CASSFRPGLAGVEQFF. The CDR3 DNA follows: TGTGCCAGCAGCTTCCGCCCGGGACTAGCGGGAGTAGAGCAGTTCTTC. Based on the CDR3 plus reference TRBV11-2 and TRBJ2-1, the full variable domain is EAGVAQSPRYKIIEKRQSVAFWCNPISGHATLYWYQQILGQGPKLLIQFQNNGVVDDSQLPKDRFSAERLKGVDSTLKIQPAKLEDSAVYLCASSFRPGLAGVEQFFGPGTRLTVL.

Ten or more counts support this clonotype. This chain joins TRBV7-2 and TRBJ2-5, with D possibly matching TRBD2 (6 bases). The CDR3 length is 15 residues. Looked up from germline, CDR1 is SGHTA and CDR2 is FQGNSA. The V gene lost 1 base and the J gene lost 5 bases, with 14 bases spanning the gap. DNA of the CDR3: TGTGCCAGCAGCTTAGTCTGGGACCGGGGGGAGACCCAGTACTTC. Translating it yields CASSLVWDRGETQYF.

The sample holds many counts of this clonotype. V and J are TRBV18 and TRBJ1-2, with D possibly being TRBD1 (5 bases). Trimming shortened V by 5 bases and J by 10 bases, and 17 bases separated the two germline ends. The germline CDR1 and CDR2 sequences are KGHSH and LQKENI. CDR3 length: 13 residues. CDR3 sequence: CASSSAYRSDYTF. For the CDR3, the DNA is TGTGCCAGCTCATCGGCCTACAGGTCAGACTACACCTTC.

This clonotype was observed a handful of times. CDR3 loop: CASSSLLRATYNEQFF. In DNA, the CDR3 is TGTGCCAGTAGTTCCCTCCTAAGGGCCACCTACAATGAGCAGTTCTTC. The V gene is TRBV19, the J gene TRBJ2-1; no clear D. The CDR3 length is 16 residues. Germline assignment: CDR1 LNHDA and CDR2 SQIVND (reference sequence). Trimming removed 5 bases at V and 2 bases at J, with 16 bases between.

The chain combines TRBV28 with TRBJ2-1, with TRBD1 matching 7 bases. The V and J ends lost 6 bases and 6 bases, in that order; junction bases with no gene match: 14. Germline V gene lookup returns CDR1 MDHEN and CDR2 SYDVKM. The CDR3 runs to 16 residues. CDR3 in amino acids: CASSELRGLIGNEQFF. Here the CDR3 DNA reads TGTGCCAGCAGCGAACTTAGGGGGCTGATAGGCAATGAGCAGTTCTTC.

The sample holds a few counts of this clonotype. The chain has TRBV3-1 and TRBJ2-3; D gene ambiguous. Trimming left V 4 bases short and J 6 bases short, with 14 bases between. Germline loops: CDR1 LGHDT, CDR2 YNNKEL (reference sequence). This CDR3 has 14 amino acids. In DNA, the CDR3 is TGTGCCAGCAGCCTCACCCTCGAGACTGATACGCAGTATTTT. Protein: CASSLTLETDTQYF.

This clonotype was counted many times. The chain joins TRBV20-1 to TRBJ2-7; 7 bases map to TRBD2. With 4 bases clipped from V and 2 bases from J, the junction kept 11 bases outside the gene matches. The CDR3 covers 15 residues. Germline V gene lookup returns CDR1 DFQATT and CDR2 SNEGSKA (reference sequence). CDR3: CSATLAGAGPYEQYF. DNA of the CDR3: TGCAGTGCTACCCTTGCGGGAGCAGGGCCCTACGAGCAGTACTTC.

The chain couples TRBV27 to TRBJ2-7; the D is unclear. This CDR3 has 15 residues. The germline V and J ends were trimmed by 5 bases and 1 base, with 15 bases remaining between them. The germline gives CDR1 MNHEY, CDR2 SMNVEV (reference sequence). The DNA of the CDR3 is TGTGCCAGCAGTCTGTCCCCCGACAAATCCTACGAGCAGTACTTC. The encoded protein is CASSLSPDKSYEQYF.

This clonotype has at least ten counts. J is TRBJ2-1 and V is TRBV6-5; D might be TRBD2 (9 bases). This CDR3 spans 16 amino acids. Germline lookup yields CDR1 MNHEY and CDR2 SVGAGI. V lost 2 bases to trimming and J lost 8 bases, with 19 bases between them. CDR3 DNA sequence: TGTGCCAGCAGTTACCCCGGGACAGGCGGGGGGGATGAGCAGTTCTTC. Translated: CASSYPGTGGGDEQFF.

This clonotype was recorded at least ten times. The chain combines TRBV20-1 with TRBJ2-3; the match to TRBD2 covers 11 bases. The CDR3 spans 16 residues. From germline, CDR1 is DFQATT and CDR2 SNEGSKA (reference sequence). Trimming removed 0 bases from V and 3 bases from J; junction bases left unmatched: 5. The CDR3 nucleotides are TGCAGTGCTAGAGATAGCGGGAGGGTGTGGACAGATACGCAGTATTTT. It yields the protein CSARDSGRVWTDTQYF.

The rearrangement uses TRBV20-1 and TRBJ2-7; possible D gene TRBD2, 5 bases. The CDR3 has 17 residues. V gave up 0 bases and J gave up 3 bases, with 21 bases separating them. Germline CDR1 and CDR2: DFQATT and SNEGSKA (reference sequence). CDR3 sequence reads: CSARDGRGAWGDYEQYF. The CDR3 DNA reads as TGCAGTGCTAGAGATGGACGCGGTGCTTGGGGAGACTACGAGCAGTACTTC.

Ten or more counts support this clonotype. The chain combines TRBV12-3 or TRBV12-4 with TRBJ2-7; a possible D gene is TRBD2 (6 bases). The CDR3 sequence is 14 residues long. Between the trimmed V and J ends, which lost 7 bases and 7 bases, there was a span of 20 bases. The DNA of the CDR3 is TGTGCCAGCAACCTAATGGGACTCTTCGGGGAGCAGTACTTC. It is translated as CASNLMGLFGEQYF.

This clonotype has a count of ten or more. The chain has TRBV18 and TRBJ2-7, with TRBD1 matching 8 bases. The CDR3 is 17 amino acids. CDR1 is KGHSH and CDR2 is LQKENI in the germline V gene. Trimming at V came to 1 base and at J to 3 bases, leaving 11 bases not matched to a gene. CDR3 protein: CASSPRGQGWGLYEQYF. The CDR3 coding sequence is TGTGCCAGCTCACCACGTGGACAGGGATGGGGCCTCTACGAGCAGTACTTC.

Regarding this clonotype: One end of the junction does not line up with germline, which may come from a read error. This chain joins TRBV13 and TRBJ2-7, with D perhaps being TRBD1 or TRBD2 (5 bases each). CDR1 and CDR2 from the germline V gene are PRHDT and FYEKMQ (reference sequence). This CDR3 spans 14 amino acids. Here the CDR3 reads CVSSLTAGDYEQYF. CDR3 in DNA: TGTGTCAGCAGCTTGACAGCCGGGGACTACGAGCAGTACTTC.

This clonotype occurred once. This chain uses TRBV20-1 with TRBJ2-1, with a tentative D call TRBD2 (6 bases). CDR3 length equals 14 residues. Germline V gene sequence: CDR1 DFQATT, CDR2 SNEGSKA (reference sequence). Trimming pared 6 bases from V and 4 bases from J, leaving 16 bases between. The CDR3 coding sequence is TGCAGTGCCGGCCGGGACTTCAGATACAATGAGCAGTTCTTC. Its protein is CSAGRDFRYNEQFF.

This clonotype was seen more than once but under ten times. V gene TRBV7-9 combines with J gene TRBJ1-2; D gene ambiguous. The CDR3 totals 14 residues. Germline V gene sequence: CDR1 SEHNR, CDR2 FQNEAQ (reference sequence). V lost 5 bases to trimming and J lost 3 bases, with 13 bases between them. The CDR3 bases are TGTGCCAGCAGCCCAGGAATGTGGGACTATGGCTACACCTTC. As protein: CASSPGMWDYGYTF.

At least ten counts were recorded for this clonotype. The genes are TRBV10-3 and TRBJ2-7; TRBD1 is a possible D gene (5 bases). With 3 bases removed from V and 7 bases from J, the gap between germline ends came to 13 bases. Germline V gene lookup returns CDR1 ENHRY and CDR2 SYGVKD. The CDR3 runs 13 residues. CDR3 loop: CAISDSPGREQYF. In DNA form, the CDR3 reads TGTGCCATCAGTGATTCCCCAGGGCGAGAGCAGTACTTC.

V usage is TRBV11-2 and J usage is TRBJ1-6; possibly TRBD1 for D (6 bases). Germline CDR1 SGHAT, CDR2 FQNNGV. The CDR3 spans 15 residues. Trimming took 0 bases from V and 9 from J, leaving 12 bases between them. The CDR3 spells CASSLDAGVGSPLHF. The CDR3 DNA is TGTGCCAGCAGCTTAGATGCAGGGGTCGGTTCACCCCTCCACTTT.

The chain employs TRBV4-2 and TRBJ2-2; D may be TRBD2 (6 bases). The CDR3 consists of 16 residues. Trimming removed 0 bases from V and 4 bases from J, with 12 bases in between. CDR1 and CDR2 (germline): LGHNA, YNFKEQ. CDR3 residues: CASSQEFGSITGELFF. The CDR3 nucleotides read TGTGCCAGCAGCCAAGAGTTCGGGAGTATCACCGGGGAGCTGTTTTTT.

In its sample, this clonotype was seen a few times. The chain joins TRBV24-1 to TRBJ2-1, with 8 positions matching TRBD2. Germline V gene sequence: CDR1 KGHDR, CDR2 SFDVKD. V was clipped by 1 base and J by 9 bases; unmatched bases: 10. This CDR3 is 16 amino acids long. CDR3 in DNA: TGTGCCACCAGTGATTTAGCGGGAGCCTCCCCCGGTGAGCAGTTCTTC. The encoded protein is CATSDLAGASPGEQFF.

This clonotype occurred many times. The CDR3: CASSSTSGDGRAQHF. CDR3 coding DNA: TGTGCCAGCAGCAGTACCTCCGGGGATGGTAGAGCCCAGCATTTT. The chain joins TRBV27 to TRBJ1-5; D gene uncertain. Germline CDR1 and CDR2: MNHEY and SMNVEV (reference sequence). The V end lost 6 bases, the J end lost 11 bases, and 23 bases lay between the germline ends. This CDR3 has 15 residues.

This clonotype has a count of ten or more. This rearrangement joins TRBV20-1 to TRBJ2-7, with a tentative D call TRBD2 (5 bases). Trimming stripped 3 bases from V and 5 bases from J, with 20 bases between. This CDR3 has 15 residues. Germline CDR1 reads DFQATT; CDR2 reads SNEGSKA (reference sequence). CDR3 in amino acids: CSASFSAGRRHEQYF. For the CDR3, the DNA is TGCAGTGCTAGTTTCTCGGCAGGTCGGAGGCACGAGCAGTACTTC.

There are a few counts of this clonotype. The chain employs TRBV9 and TRBJ1-1; 8 nucleotides match TRBD1. The trim removed 2 bases at V and 4 bases at J, leaving 4 bases unmatched. Germline lookup yields CDR1 SGDLS and CDR2 YYNGEE. CDR3 length equals 14 residues. CDR3 nucleotides: TGTGCCAGCAGCGTGCGTCAGGGGGCCACTGAAGCTTTCTTT. Amino acid sequence: CASSVRQGATEAFF.

The table lists this clonotype with a few counts. The gene calls are TRBV7-2 and TRBJ2-7; the D is unclear. The CDR3 has 17 residues. Germline-derived CDR1 and CDR2 are SGHTA and FQGNSA. The germline V and J ends were trimmed by 0 bases and 2 bases, with 17 bases remaining between them. This CDR3 is CASSLAPSDETPYEQYF. As DNA, the CDR3 is TGTGCCAGCAGCTTAGCCCCCTCGGACGAGACTCCCTACGAGCAGTACTTC.

The chain recombines TRBV28 with TRBJ1-4; D remains ambiguous. Germline values: CDR1 MDHEN, CDR2 SYDVKM. Trimming pared 2 bases from V and 0 bases from J, leaving 1 base between. The CDR3 extends over 13 amino acids. CDR3 bases: TGTGCCAGCAGTTTACCAACTAATGAAAAACTGTTTTTT. The encoded protein is CASSLPTNEKLFF.

The chain employs TRBV6-5 and TRBJ2-1; maybe TRBD1 (6 bases). Germline V gives CDR1 MNHEY, CDR2 SVGAGI. Trimming removed 2 bases at V and 13 bases at J, with 24 bases between. CDR3 length: 16 amino acids. The CDR3 protein is CASSYPYRERGLGQFF. For the CDR3, the DNA is TGTGCCAGCAGTTACCCCTACAGGGAAAGAGGGTTAGGACAGTTCTTC.

The gene calls are TRBV11-3 and TRBJ2-1; 9 bases are shared with TRBD2. V lost 3 bases, J lost 4 bases, and 7 bases stayed unmatched. In germline, CDR1 is SGHNT, CDR2 YENEEA. This CDR3 has 16 residues. DNA for the CDR3: TGTGCCAGCAGCTTTTCCCAGCGGGAGGATTACAATGAGCAGTTCTTC. It yields the protein CASSFSQREDYNEQFF.